Following are 16 T cell receptor beta chains from one sample sequenced in a study of cytomegalovirus exposure and HLA in healthy donors. The PCR was carried out with 60 Vbeta primers and 13 Jbeta primers. The repertoire was sequenced with immunoSEQ multiplex PCR; TCRdb's copy has only in-frame clones and lacks some. Of some 180,000 clones listed, just over 75% are singletons. Sequenced sample: PBMCs. These receptors were obtained from a woman in her fifties or sixties in good health and CMV-seropositive.

The V gene is TRBV9, the J gene TRBJ2-5; a weak D match, TRBD1 (6 bases). Looked up from germline, CDR1 is SGDLS and CDR2 is YYNGEE. The V gene lost 2 bases and the J gene lost 4 bases, with 15 bases spanning the gap. CDR3 size: 15 residues. The DNA for the CDR3 is TGTGCCAGCAGCGTGCCCTCGAGGGGGAGAGAGACCCAGTACTTC. Encoded protein: CASSVPSRGRETQYF. The full variable domain, in which reference TRBV9 and TRBJ2-5 provide the parts outside the CDR3, is DSGVTQTPKHLITATGQRVTLRCSPRSGDLSVYWYQQSLDQGLQFLIQYYNGEERAKGNILERFSAQQFPDLHSELNLSSLELGDSALYFCASSVPSRGRETQYFGPGTRLLVL.

As DNA, the CDR3 is TGTGCCAGCAGCGTGGGGGCACGCACTGAAGCTTTCTTT. It encodes CASSVGARTEAFF. The J gene is TRBJ1-1, the V gene TRBV27; the D gene is possibly TRBD1 (6 bases). Germline loops: CDR1 MNHEY, CDR2 SMNVEV (reference sequence). The CDR3 length is 13 residues. Trimming took 6 bases from V and 4 from J, leaving 12 bases between them.

The CDR3 spells CASSQGRGYTF. CDR3 DNA sequence: TGCGCCAGCAGCCAAGGGCGGGGCTACACCTTC. The chain has TRBV4-1 and TRBJ1-2; D gene unclear. From germline, CDR1 is MGHRA and CDR2 YSYEKL. V lost 1 base and J 8 bases, leaving 5 bases between the germline ends. This CDR3 has 11 residues.

This clone is a singleton in its sample. This sequence joins TRBV4-3 and TRBJ1-6; 11 nucleotides align to TRBD1. CDR1 LGHNA and CDR2 YSLEER come from the germline V gene. The CDR3 length is 15 residues. The J segment lost 10 bases and the V segment lost 0 bases, leaving 2 bases of the junction unmatched. CDR3 sequence (DNA): TGCGCCAGCAGCCAAGAGGACAGGGGGCGATCACCCCTCCACTTT. Translated, it gives CASSQEDRGRSPLHF.

This clone was observed a single time. The chain joins TRBV30 to TRBJ1-1; D gene uncertain. V was cut by 3 bases and J by 1 base, with 9 bases left in between. The CDR3 runs 13 residues. Looked up from germline, CDR1 is GTSNPN and CDR2 is SVGIG (reference sequence). The DNA for the CDR3 is TGTGCCTGGAGGGTCACTAAGAACACTGAAGCTTTCTTT. Protein: CAWRVTKNTEAFF. The whole variable domain, filled in from reference TRBV30 and TRBJ1-1, reads SQTIHQWPATLVQPVGSPLSLECTVEGTSNPNLYWYRQAAGRGLQLLFYSVGIGQISSEVPQNLSASRPQDRQFILSSKKLLLSDSGFYLCAWRVTKNTEAFFGQGTRLTVV.

This chain uses TRBV12-5 with TRBJ2-1; possibly TRBD2 for D (6 bases). Trimming took off 6 bases at V and 4 bases at J, with 16 bases between the two ends. Per the germline V gene, CDR1 is LGHNT and CDR2 is FRNRAP. The CDR3 consists of 15 residues. The CDR3 DNA reads TGTGCTAGTGGGCGTGGCGGAGGGGTTTACAATGAGCAGTTCTTC. Translation: CASGRGGGVYNEQFF.

V gene TRBV27 combines with J gene TRBJ1-3; D uncertain. The V end was cut by 4 bases, the J end by 4 bases, with 14 bases between. CDR3 size: 15 residues. CDR1 and CDR2 from the germline V gene are MNHEY and SMNVEV (reference sequence). CDR3 nucleotide sequence: TGTGCCAGCAGTTACTCCCTAGGCCACGGAAACACCATATATTTT. It encodes CASSYSLGHGNTIYF.

This clone was seen more than once but under ten times. The gene calls are TRBV4-1 and TRBJ2-7; 7 bases are shared with TRBD2. Germline V gives CDR1 MGHRA, CDR2 YSYEKL. V lost 0 bases to trimming and J lost 3 bases; unmatched junction nucleotides: 17. The CDR3 has 19 amino acids. CDR3 coding DNA: TGCGCCAGCAGCCAAGACAAGCTCTTTCGCAGGGAGGGGAACTACGAGCAGTACTTC. This sequence encodes CASSQDKLFRREGNYEQYF.

Remarks on this clone: A far larger clone differs by one base, so this is likely a read error. This chain links TRBV11-3 with TRBJ1-1; a weak D match, TRBD1 (5 bases). Deletions cut 2 bases from V and 1 base from J, with 5 bases between. The V gene's germline CDR1 is SGHNT and CDR2 YENEEA. CDR3 length: 13 amino acids. The CDR3 DNA reads as TGTGCCAGCAGCTTACAGGGGAACACTGAAGCTTTCTTT. Translation gives CASSLQGNTEAFF.

The V gene is TRBV30, the J gene TRBJ2-5; the D is unclear. Germline CDR1 and CDR2: GTSNPN and SVGIG (reference sequence). The CDR3 consists of 13 residues. V lost 0 bases and J lost 1, with 6 bases in between. In DNA form, the CDR3 reads TGTGCCTGGAGTGTACAGACCCAAGAGACCCAGTACTTC. This gives the protein CAWSVQTQETQYF.

J is TRBJ1-1 and V is TRBV9; a possible D gene is TRBD1 (6 bases). V was trimmed by 3 bases and J by 2 bases, leaving 8 bases between them. The CDR3 runs to 13 residues. Germline loops: CDR1 SGDLS, CDR2 YYNGEE. CDR3 amino acids: CASSEGTNTEAFF. The CDR3 bases are TGTGCCAGCAGCGAAGGGACAAACACTGAAGCTTTCTTT.

This clone was seen just once. The rearrangement joins TRBV7-8 to TRBJ1-5, with 7 bases lining up with TRBD1. The CDR3 is made up of 18 amino acids. J lost 5 bases, V lost 4 bases, and 17 bases had no gene match. The germline CDR1 and CDR2 sequences are SGHVS and FQNEAQ. CDR3 nucleotides: TGTGCCAGCAGCTCTCGGACAGGTTCTATGAGAACTCATCAGCCCCAGCATTTT. As protein: CASSSRTGSMRTHQPQHF.

For this clone: Other nucleotide sequences from this sample produce the same CDR3. This CDR3 is CASSFRYEQYF. Here the CDR3 DNA reads TGTGCCAGCAGTTTTCGCTACGAGCAGTACTTC. This sequence joins TRBV28 and TRBJ2-7, with unresolved D. This CDR3 spans 11 amino acids. Germline assignment: CDR1 MDHEN and CDR2 SYDVKM. Trimming removed 3 bases at V and 3 bases at J, with 3 bases between. Filled out from reference TRBV28 and TRBJ2-7, the complete variable domain reads DVKVTQSSRYLVKRTGEKVFLECVQDMDHENMFWYRQDPGLGLRLIYFSYDVKMKEKGDIPEGYSVSREKKERFSLILESASTNQTSMYLCASSFRYEQYFGPGTRLTVT.

The chain employs TRBV30 and TRBJ2-2, with D maybe TRBD2 (7 bases). The CDR3 extends over 16 amino acids. Trimming cost V 2 bases and J 1 base, with 14 bases left between them. CDR1 and CDR2 (germline): GTSNPN, SVGIG (reference sequence). This CDR3 is CAWSPGGALNTGELFF. DNA of the CDR3: TGTGCCTGGAGTCCGGGGGGCGCCTTGAACACCGGGGAGCTGTTTTTT.

The chain recombines TRBV28 with TRBJ2-7, with D possibly being TRBD1 (6 bases). Germline V lookup: CDR1 MDHEN, CDR2 SYDVKM. This CDR3 region has 13 residues. Trimming stripped 8 bases from V and 2 bases from J, with 13 bases between. The CDR3 nucleotides read TGTGCCAGCTGGCAGGGGAATGCCTACGAGCAGTACTTC. It specifies CASWQGNAYEQYF.

The chain's CDR3 is CASSPHMNTEAFF. The CDR3 nucleotides read TGTGCCAGCAGCCCGCACATGAACACTGAAGCTTTCTTT. The V call is TRBV7-3, the J call TRBJ1-1; D is uncertain. The CDR3 is made up of 13 amino acids. CDR1 SGHTA and CDR2 FQGTGA come from the germline V gene. V was trimmed by 5 bases and J by 0 bases, leaving 7 bases between them.